This is a list of T cell receptor beta chains from one sample in a study of T cells in Graves' hyperthyroidism and ophthalmopathy. TCRdb called the multiplex PCR reads again in MiXCR, with one record for every CDR3 protein. The sample shows some 550,000 distinct CDR3 sequences, around 15% of them seen only once. Sequences were obtained from blood. The source is a woman in her forties with Graves' ophthalmopathy. The conserved cysteine and the conserved F or W are not part of the CDR3 here.

cdr3_aa cdr3_length v_call
ASSYDREPHEQY 12 TRBV12-3/TRBV12-4
ASSTSADTQY 10 TRBV12-3/TRBV12-4
SAGENEKLF 9 TRBV20-1
ASSLFPLNTGELF 13 TRBV28
ASSPGYGNTIY 11 TRBV3-1
ASSQDIPGEGSRYEQY 16 TRBV3-1
ASRPQDRERLGNTIY 15 TRBV6-2/TRBV6-3
ASGFSYEQY 9 TRBV27
ASSTGTSGRNEQF 13 TRBV19
TTNRQGDYNEQF 12 TRBV24-1